Sequencing of this T cell receptor (beta chain) was carried out in a study of control samples from healthy donors and cancer patients. Sequenced by immunoSEQ multiplex PCR; TCRdb stores in-frame clones only, minus some. Found here are 210,000 or so clones, approximately 90% of them singletons; the top ten hold less than 2%. Germline lookup yields CDR1 MGHDK and CDR2 SYGVNS. This CDR3 has 15 amino acids. With 4 bases clipped from V and 1 base from J, the junction kept 6 bases outside the gene matches. The receptor was isolated from a man under 40 in good health. The V and J genes are TRBV25-1 and TRBJ2-5, with 7 bases identical to TRBD1. Sequencing input: blood. The DNA of the CDR3 is TGTGCCAGCAGTGGATATACAGGGGCCCAAGAGACCCAGTACTTC. Its protein is CASSGYTGAQETQYF.